This T cell receptor (beta chain) appears in the sequencing data of a study of T cells after yellow fever vaccination. General study findings and limits: A weaker secondary response peaked on day 5, the primary on day 15. FACS-sorted repertoires could contain abundant clonotypes contaminating from the bulk population.

A single record per CDR3 protein comes from TCRdb applying MiXCR to the 5' RACE reads. The sample records 300,000 to 400,000 distinct CDR3 sequences, approximately 13% being singletons. Worth noting for this clonotype: Its antigen remains unknown.

This CDR3 contains 15 residues. V was cut by 1 base and J by 0 bases, with 4 bases left in between. Sequencing used CD4+ T cells sorted from PBMCs, obtained 15 days after the yellow fever booster vaccination. The receptor was derived from a man younger than 30 who received the YFV17D yellow fever vaccine. The V and J genes are TRBV12-3 or TRBV12-4 and TRBJ2-6; D is ambiguous. Here the CDR3 reads CASSLGISGANVLTF. For the CDR3, the DNA is TGTGCCAGCAGTTTAGGAATCTCTGGGGCCAACGTCCTGACTTTC.